This is a list of T cell receptor beta chains from one sample in a study of blood T cell repertoires in COVID-19. The data were produced by immunoSEQ multiplex PCR, yet TCRdb's version contains in-frame clones alone and is incomplete. The data show just under 30,000 clones, with nearly 90% seen just once and 9.9% held by the top ten. The sample was peripheral blood. The receptors originated from a human donor in a cohort sampled during active COVID-19. The CDR3 runs from the conserved cysteine through the conserved F or W. The D gene is left open where the match is weak. Not all rows give a size; the values are once, few, many and, for expanded clones, a class.

clone size,V gene,J gene,D gene,CDR3 DNA,CDR3 protein
-,TRBV4-1,TRBJ2-7,TRBD1,TGCGCCAGCAGCCAAGCTGGACAGGGTGGGCACGAGCAGTACTTC,CASSQAGQGGHEQYF
-,TRBV10-3,TRBJ1-3,-,TGTGCCATCAGTGAGTCTCAGGGCTCTGGAAACACCATATATTTT,CAISESQGSGNTIYF
-,TRBV6-2/TRBV6-3,TRBJ1-1,-,TGTGCCAGCAGTTACTTGCAGGTTAACACTGAAGCTTTCTTT,CASSYLQVNTEAFF
-,TRBV7-2,TRBJ2-1,-,TGTGCCAGCAGCTCGTATAGAAATGAGCAGTTCTTC,CASSSYRNEQFF
-,TRBV6-1,TRBJ1-2,TRBD1,TGTGCCAGCAGTGAACAGCAGACAGGGGGTGGCTACACCTTC,CASSEQQTGGGYTF
-,TRBV7-8,TRBJ1-1,-,TGTGCCAGCAGCTTAGCGACATTTTCAAAGGCAGGGTGGAAGGCTTTCTTT,CASSLATFSKAGWKAFF
-,TRBV5-4,TRBJ1-1,-,TGTGCCAGCAGCTCCGAACAGGCCATGAACACTGAAGCTTTCTTT,CASSSEQAMNTEAFF
-,TRBV5-4,TRBJ2-3,TRBD2,TGTGCAATGCGGGGGGGCGAGTACAGGGATACGCAGTATTTT,CAMRGGEYRDTQYF
once,TRBV7-2,TRBJ1-1,-,TGTGCCAGCAGCTTAGCGTCCCGGGAAATCGACACTGAAGCTTTCTTT,CASSLASREIDTEAFF
-,TRBV9,TRBJ1-1,-,TGTGCCAGCAGCCCAGGTTGGCAACTAGACACTGAAGCTTTCTTT,CASSPGWQLDTEAFF
-,TRBV12-5,TRBJ2-1,TRBD2,TGTGCTAGTGGTTTGGCTGTGACTAGCGGGGGTGAGCAGTTCTTC,CASGLAVTSGGEQFF
-,TRBV23-1,TRBJ2-1,TRBD1,TGCGCCAGCAGTCAATCACGTTGGGACAGGGGGCACAATGAGCAGTTCTTC,CASSQSRWDRGHNEQFF